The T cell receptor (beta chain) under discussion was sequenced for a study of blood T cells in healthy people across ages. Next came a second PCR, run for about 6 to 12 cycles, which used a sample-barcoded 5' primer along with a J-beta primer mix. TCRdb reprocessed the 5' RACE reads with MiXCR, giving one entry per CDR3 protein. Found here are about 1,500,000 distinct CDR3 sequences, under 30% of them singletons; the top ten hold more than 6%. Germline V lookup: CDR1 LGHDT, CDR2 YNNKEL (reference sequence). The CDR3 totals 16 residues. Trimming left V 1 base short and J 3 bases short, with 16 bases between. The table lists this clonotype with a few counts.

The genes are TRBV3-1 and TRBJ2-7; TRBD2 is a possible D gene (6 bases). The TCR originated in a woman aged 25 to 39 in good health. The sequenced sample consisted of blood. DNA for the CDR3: TGTGCCAGCAGCCAAGTCGCGGGACGGACTTTCTACGAGCAGTACTTC. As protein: CASSQVAGRTFYEQYF.